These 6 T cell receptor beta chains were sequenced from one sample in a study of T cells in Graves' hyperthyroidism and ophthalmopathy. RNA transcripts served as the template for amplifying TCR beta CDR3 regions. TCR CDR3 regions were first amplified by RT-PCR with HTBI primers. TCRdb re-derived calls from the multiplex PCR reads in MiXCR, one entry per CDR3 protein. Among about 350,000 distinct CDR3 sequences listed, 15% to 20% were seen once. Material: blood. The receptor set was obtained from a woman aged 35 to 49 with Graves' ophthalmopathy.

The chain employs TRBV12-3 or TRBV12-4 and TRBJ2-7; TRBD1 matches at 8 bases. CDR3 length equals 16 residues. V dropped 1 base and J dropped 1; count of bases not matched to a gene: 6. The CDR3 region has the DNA TGTGCCAGCAGTTTAGGACACAGGGGGACGTCCTACGAGCAGTACTTC. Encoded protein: CASSLGHRGTSYEQYF.

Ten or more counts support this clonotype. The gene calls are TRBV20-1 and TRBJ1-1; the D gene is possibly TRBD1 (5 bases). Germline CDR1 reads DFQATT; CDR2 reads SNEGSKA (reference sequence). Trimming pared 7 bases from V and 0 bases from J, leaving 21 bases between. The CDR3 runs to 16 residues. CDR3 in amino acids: CSVPTTGRHMNTEAFF. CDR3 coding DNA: TGCAGTGTTCCCACGACGGGGCGACATATGAACACTGAAGCTTTCTTT.

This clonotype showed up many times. The CDR3 nucleotides read TGCGCCAGCAGCTTGGATGGGAGGAAGCTAGCGGGAAGAGAGACCCAGTACTTC. This encodes CASSLDGRKLAGRETQYF. This rearrangement joins TRBV5-1 to TRBJ2-5, with 9 bases lining up with TRBD2. The CDR3 sequence is 18 residues long. Losses at the gene ends were 0 bases for V and 4 bases for J; bases not matched to a gene: 13. Germline V lookup: CDR1 SGHRS, CDR2 YFSETQ. The entire variable domain, with the rest obtained from reference TRBV5-1 and TRBJ2-5, is as follows: KAGVTQTPRYLIKTRGQQVTLSCSPISGHRSVSWYQQTPGQGLQFLFEYFSETQRNKGNFPGRFSGRQFSNSRSEMNVSTLELGDSALYLCASSLDGRKLAGRETQYFGPGTRLLVL.

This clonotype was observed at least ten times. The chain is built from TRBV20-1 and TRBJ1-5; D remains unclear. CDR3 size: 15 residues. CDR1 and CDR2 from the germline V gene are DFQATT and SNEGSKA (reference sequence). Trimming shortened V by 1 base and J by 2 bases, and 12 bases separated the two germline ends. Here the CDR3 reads CSARGRRDRNQPQHF. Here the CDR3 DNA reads TGCAGTGCTAGAGGAAGGAGAGATCGCAATCAGCCCCAGCATTTT.

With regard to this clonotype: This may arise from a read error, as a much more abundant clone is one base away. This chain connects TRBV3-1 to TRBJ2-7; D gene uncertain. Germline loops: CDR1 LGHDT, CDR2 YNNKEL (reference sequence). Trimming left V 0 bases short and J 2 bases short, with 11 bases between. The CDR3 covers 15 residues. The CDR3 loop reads CASSQDLASAYEQYF. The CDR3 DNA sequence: TGTGCCAGCAGCCAAGACTTGGCATCAGCCTACGAGCAGTACTTC.

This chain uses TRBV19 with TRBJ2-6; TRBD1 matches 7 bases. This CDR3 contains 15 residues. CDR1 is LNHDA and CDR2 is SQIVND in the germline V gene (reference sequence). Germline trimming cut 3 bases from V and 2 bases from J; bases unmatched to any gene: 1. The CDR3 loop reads CASSMTGTGANVLTF. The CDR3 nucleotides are TGTGCCAGTAGTATGACAGGGACTGGGGCCAACGTCCTGACTTTC. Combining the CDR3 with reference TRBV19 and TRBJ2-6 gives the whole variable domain DGGITQSPKYLFRKEGQNVTLSCEQNLNHDAMYWYRQDPGQGLRLIYYSQIVNDFQKGDIAEGYSVSREKKESFPLTVTSAQKNPTAFYLCASSMTGTGANVLTFGAGSRLTVL.